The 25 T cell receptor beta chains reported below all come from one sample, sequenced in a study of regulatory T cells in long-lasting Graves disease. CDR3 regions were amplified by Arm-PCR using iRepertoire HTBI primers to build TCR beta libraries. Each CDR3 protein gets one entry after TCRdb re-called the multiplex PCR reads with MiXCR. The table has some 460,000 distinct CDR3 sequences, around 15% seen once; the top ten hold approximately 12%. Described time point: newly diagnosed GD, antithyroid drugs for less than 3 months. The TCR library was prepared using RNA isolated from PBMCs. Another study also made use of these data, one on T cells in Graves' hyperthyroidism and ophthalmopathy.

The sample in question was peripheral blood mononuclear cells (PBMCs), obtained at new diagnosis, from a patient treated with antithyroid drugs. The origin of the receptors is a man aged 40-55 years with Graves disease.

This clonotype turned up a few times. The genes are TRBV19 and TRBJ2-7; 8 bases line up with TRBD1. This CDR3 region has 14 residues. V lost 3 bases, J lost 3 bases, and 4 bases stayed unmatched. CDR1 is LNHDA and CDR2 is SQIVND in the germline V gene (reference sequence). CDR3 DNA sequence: TGTGCCAGTAGTATGATAGACAGGGGCTACGAGCAGTACTTC. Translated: CASSMIDRGYEQYF.

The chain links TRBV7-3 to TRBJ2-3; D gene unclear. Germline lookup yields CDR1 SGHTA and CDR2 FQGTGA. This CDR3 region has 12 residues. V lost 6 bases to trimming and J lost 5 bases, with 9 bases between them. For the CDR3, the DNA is TGTGCCAGCAGTTACGACCGAGATACGCAGTATTTT. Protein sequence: CASSYDRDTQYF.

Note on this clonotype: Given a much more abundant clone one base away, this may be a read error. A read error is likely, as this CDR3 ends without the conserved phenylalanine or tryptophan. The CDR3 nucleotides are TGTGCCAGCACCCAATTATCTGGGACGATCCCTGAAGCTTTCTCT. It yields the protein CASTQLSGTIPEAFS. The chain links TRBV28 to TRBJ1-1; TRBD1 is a possible D gene (5 bases). There are 15 residues in the CDR3. Germline CDR1 reads MDHEN; CDR2 reads SYDVKM. Trimming took 7 bases from V and 6 from J, leaving 21 bases between them.

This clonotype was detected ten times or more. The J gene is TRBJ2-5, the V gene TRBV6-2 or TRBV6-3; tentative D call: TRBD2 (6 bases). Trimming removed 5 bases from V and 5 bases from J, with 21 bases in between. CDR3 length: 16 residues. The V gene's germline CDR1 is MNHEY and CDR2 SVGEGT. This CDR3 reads CASSPEPPGVAETQYF. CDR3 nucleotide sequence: TGTGCCAGCAGTCCCGAACCCCCGGGAGTTGCGGAGACCCAGTACTTC.

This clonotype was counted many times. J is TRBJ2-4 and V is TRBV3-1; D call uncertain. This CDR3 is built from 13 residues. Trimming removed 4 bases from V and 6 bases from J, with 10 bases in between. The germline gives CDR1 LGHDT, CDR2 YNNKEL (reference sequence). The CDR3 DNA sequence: TGTGCCAGCAGCCTGACGCCGGGAAACATTCAGTACTTC. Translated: CASSLTPGNIQYF.

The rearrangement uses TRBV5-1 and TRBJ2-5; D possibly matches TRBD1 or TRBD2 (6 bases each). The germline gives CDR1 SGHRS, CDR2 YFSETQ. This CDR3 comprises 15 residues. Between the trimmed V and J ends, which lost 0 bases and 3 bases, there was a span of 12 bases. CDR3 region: CASSLGRGAKETQYF. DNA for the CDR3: TGCGCCAGCAGCTTGGGTAGGGGGGCGAAAGAGACCCAGTACTTC.

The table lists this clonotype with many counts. Here the CDR3 DNA reads TGTGCCAGCAGCTTGGTTGGGGTTAACCACGAGCAGTACTTC. This codes for CASSLVGVNHEQYF. The chain carries TRBV7-9 and TRBJ2-7; D is unclear. Germline assignment: CDR1 SEHNR and CDR2 FQNEAQ (reference sequence). The CDR3 totals 14 residues. V dropped 3 bases and J dropped 5 bases, with 14 bases sitting between them.

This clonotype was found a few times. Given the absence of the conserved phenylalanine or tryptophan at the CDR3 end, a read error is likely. CDR3 sequence (DNA): TGTGCCAGCAGCGCCTACAATGAGCAGTTCCTC. Translating it yields CASSAYNEQFL. This sequence joins TRBV12-3 or TRBV12-4 and TRBJ2-1; D uncertain. V shed 6 bases and J shed 2 bases, with 2 bases lying between them. CDR3 length: 11 residues.

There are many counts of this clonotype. CDR3 sequence: CASRWGTSGQETQYF. In DNA form, the CDR3 reads TGTGCCAGCAGGTGGGGGACTAGCGGTCAAGAGACCCAGTACTTC. The chain is built from TRBV12-3 or TRBV12-4 and TRBJ2-5; TRBD2 aligns across 11 bases. The CDR3 has 15 amino acids. V trimming: 6 bases; J trimming: 2 bases; junction bases outside the gene matches: 5.

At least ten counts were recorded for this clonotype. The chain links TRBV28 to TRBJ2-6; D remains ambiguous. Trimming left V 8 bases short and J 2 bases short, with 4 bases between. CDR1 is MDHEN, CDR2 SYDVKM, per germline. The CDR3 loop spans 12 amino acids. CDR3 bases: TGTGCCAGCCTAGCTGGGGCCAACGTCCTGACTTTC. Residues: CASLAGANVLTF.

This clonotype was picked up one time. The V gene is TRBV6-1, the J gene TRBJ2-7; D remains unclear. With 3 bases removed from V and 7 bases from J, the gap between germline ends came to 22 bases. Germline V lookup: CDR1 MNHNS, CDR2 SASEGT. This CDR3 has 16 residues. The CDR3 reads CASSDLGFGSEGEQYF. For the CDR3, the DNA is TGTGCCAGCAGTGATTTGGGGTTCGGTTCCGAAGGAGAGCAGTACTTC.

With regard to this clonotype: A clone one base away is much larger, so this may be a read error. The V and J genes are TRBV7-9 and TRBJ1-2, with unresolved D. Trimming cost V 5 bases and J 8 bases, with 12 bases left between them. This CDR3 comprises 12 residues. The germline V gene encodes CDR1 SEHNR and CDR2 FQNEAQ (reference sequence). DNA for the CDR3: TGTGCCAGCAGCGCGGGCGCATCCGGCTACACCTTC. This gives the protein CASSAGASGYTF.

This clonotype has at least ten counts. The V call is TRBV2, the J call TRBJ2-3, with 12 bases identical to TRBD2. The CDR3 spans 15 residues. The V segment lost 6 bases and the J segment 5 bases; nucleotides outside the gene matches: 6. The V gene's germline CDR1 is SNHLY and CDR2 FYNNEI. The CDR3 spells CASRELAGGGDTQYF. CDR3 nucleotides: TGTGCCAGCAGAGAACTAGCGGGAGGTGGAGATACGCAGTATTTT. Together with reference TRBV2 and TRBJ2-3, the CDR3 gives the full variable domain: EPEVTQTPSHQVTQMGQEVILRCVPISNHLYFYWYRQILGQKVEFLVSFYNNEISEKSEIFDDQFSVERPDGSNFTLKIRSTKLEDSAMYFCASRELAGGGDTQYFGPGTRLTVL.

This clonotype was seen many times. Written as DNA, the CDR3 is TGTGCCACCAGTGATCCCGGACTAGCGGGGGTCTTGACCGGGGAGCTGTTTTTT. Its translation: CATSDPGLAGVLTGELFF. The V and J genes are TRBV24-1 and TRBJ2-2, with 13 bases that match TRBD2. Per the germline V gene, CDR1 is KGHDR and CDR2 is SFDVKD. The CDR3 spans 18 residues. V lost 3 bases and J lost 5; bases outside the gene matches: 8.

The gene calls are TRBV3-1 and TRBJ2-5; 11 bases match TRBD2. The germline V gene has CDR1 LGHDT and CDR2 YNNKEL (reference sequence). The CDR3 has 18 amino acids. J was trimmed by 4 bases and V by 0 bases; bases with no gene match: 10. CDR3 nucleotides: TGTGCCAGCAGCCAAGACATGAGACTAGCGGGAAAGGCAGAGACCCAGTACTTC. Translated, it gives CASSQDMRLAGKAETQYF.

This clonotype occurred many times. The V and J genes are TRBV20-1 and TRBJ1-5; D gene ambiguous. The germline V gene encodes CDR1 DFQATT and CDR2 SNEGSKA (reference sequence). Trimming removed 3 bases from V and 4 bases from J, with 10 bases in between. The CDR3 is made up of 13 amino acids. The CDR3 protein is CSASPKTNQPQHF. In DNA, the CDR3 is TGCAGTGCTAGCCCCAAGACAAATCAGCCCCAGCATTTT.

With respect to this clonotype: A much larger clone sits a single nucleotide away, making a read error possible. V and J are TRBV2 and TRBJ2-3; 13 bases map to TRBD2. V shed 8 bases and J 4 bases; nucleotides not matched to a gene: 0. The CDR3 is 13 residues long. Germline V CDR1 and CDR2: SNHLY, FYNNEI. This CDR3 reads CASGLAGADTQYF. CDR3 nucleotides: TGTGCCAGCGGACTAGCGGGAGCAGATACGCAGTATTTT.

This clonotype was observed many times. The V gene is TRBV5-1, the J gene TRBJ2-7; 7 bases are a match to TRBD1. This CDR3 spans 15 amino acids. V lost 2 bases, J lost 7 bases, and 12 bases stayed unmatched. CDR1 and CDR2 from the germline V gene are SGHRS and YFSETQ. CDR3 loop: CASSFDWDRLGEQYF. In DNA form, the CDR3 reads TGCGCCAGCAGCTTCGACTGGGACAGACTGGGAGAGCAGTACTTC.

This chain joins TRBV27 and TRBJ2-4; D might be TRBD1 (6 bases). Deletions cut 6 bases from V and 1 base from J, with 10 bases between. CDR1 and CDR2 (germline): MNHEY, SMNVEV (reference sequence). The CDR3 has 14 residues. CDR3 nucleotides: TGTGCCAGCAGCGGACAGTTTGCCAAAAACATTCAGTACTTC. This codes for CASSGQFAKNIQYF.

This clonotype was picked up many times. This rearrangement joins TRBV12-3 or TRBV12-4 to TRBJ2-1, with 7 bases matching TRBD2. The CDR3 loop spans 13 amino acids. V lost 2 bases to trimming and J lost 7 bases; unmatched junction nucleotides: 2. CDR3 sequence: CASSLRRGNEQFF. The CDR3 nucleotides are TGTGCCAGCAGTTTAAGGCGGGGGAATGAGCAGTTCTTC.

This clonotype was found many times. In nucleotides, the CDR3 is TGTGCCAGCAGCCAAGATCTAATAGTACGGTCGACTAATGAAAAACTGTTTTTT. Translated: CASSQDLIVRSTNEKLFF. The chain has TRBV3-1 and TRBJ1-4; no definite D call. The CDR3 is 18 amino acids. Trimming took 0 bases from V and 2 from J, leaving 16 bases between them. Per the germline V gene, CDR1 is LGHDT and CDR2 is YNNKEL (reference sequence).

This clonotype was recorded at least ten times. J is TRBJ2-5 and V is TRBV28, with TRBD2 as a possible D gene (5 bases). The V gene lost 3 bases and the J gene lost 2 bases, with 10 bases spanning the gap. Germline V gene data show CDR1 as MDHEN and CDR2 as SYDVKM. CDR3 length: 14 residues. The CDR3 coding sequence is TGTGCCAGCAGTTTCGGACTCTCTCAAGAGACCCAGTACTTC. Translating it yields CASSFGLSQETQYF. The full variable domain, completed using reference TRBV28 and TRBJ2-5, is DVKVTQSSRYLVKRTGEKVFLECVQDMDHENMFWYRQDPGLGLRLIYFSYDVKMKEKGDIPEGYSVSREKKERFSLILESASTNQTSMYLCASSFGLSQETQYFGPGTRLLVL.

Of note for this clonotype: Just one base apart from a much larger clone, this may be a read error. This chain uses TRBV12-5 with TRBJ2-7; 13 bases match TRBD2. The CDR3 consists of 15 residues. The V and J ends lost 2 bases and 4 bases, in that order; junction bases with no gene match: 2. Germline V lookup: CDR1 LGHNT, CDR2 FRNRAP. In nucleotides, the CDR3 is TGTGCTAGTGGTTTGTCGGGACTAGCGGGGTACGAGCAGTACTTC. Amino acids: CASGLSGLAGYEQYF.

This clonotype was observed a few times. CDR3 amino acids: CASSPLDQGDTQYF. CDR3 in DNA: TGTGCCAGTAGTCCCCTGGACCAGGGAGATACGCAGTATTTT. J is TRBJ2-3 and V is TRBV19, with D perhaps TRBD1 (5 bases). CDR3 size: 14 residues. Trimming shortened V by 5 bases and J by 5 bases, and 14 bases separated the two germline ends. Per germline, CDR1 LNHDA and CDR2 SQIVND (reference sequence).

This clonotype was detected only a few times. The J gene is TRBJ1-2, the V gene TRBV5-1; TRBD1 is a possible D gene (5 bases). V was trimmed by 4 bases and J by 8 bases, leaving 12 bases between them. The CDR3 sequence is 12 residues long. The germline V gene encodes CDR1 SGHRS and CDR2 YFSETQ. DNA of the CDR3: TGCGCCAGCAGCACGGGACGGTTCGGCTACACCTTC. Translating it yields CASSTGRFGYTF.